These T cell receptor beta chains were read from a single sample in a study of T-cell reconstitution after alpha-beta-depleted transplantation in children. TCRdb redid the calling of the PCR reads with MiXCR, one entry per CDR3 protein. The profile shows approximately 390,000 distinct CDR3 sequences, roughly 11% of them singletons. The starting material was PBMCs from the stem cell graft donor, obtained from the stem cell graft. These receptors came from a human donor who donated a stem cell graft to a child with acute myeloid leukemia. Both conserved end residues are part of each CDR3. D genes are given only for firm matches. Where a row states a size, it is once, few, many or the class of an expanded clone; other rows omit it.

j_call clone_size d_call v_call cdr3_nt cdr3_aa
TRBJ2-7 few NA TRBV25-1 TGTGCCAGCAGTGAATATTTCCCGGATCTTAACCACGAGCAGTACTTC CASSEYFPDLNHEQYF
TRBJ2-1 NA TRBD2 TRBV11-3 TGTGCCAGCAGCTTGGAACTAGCGGGAGCGACGAATGAGCAGTTCTTC CASSLELAGATNEQFF
TRBJ2-5 NA NA TRBV12-3/TRBV12-4 TGTGCCAGCAGTTTAGGTTCCATCCAGACCCAGTACTTC CASSLGSIQTQYF
TRBJ2-2 few NA TRBV9 TGTGCCAGCAGCGCGACAAAAACCGGGGAGCTGTTTTTT CASSATKTGELFF
TRBJ1-2 few TRBD1 TRBV20-1 TGCAGTGCTCCTCAGGGGGCTTGGGGAGGCTACACCTTC CSAPQGAWGGYTF
TRBJ2-3 NA NA TRBV5-1 TGCGCCAGCAGCTTGGGGGGCTGGCTAGATACGCAGTATTTT CASSLGGWLDTQYF
TRBJ2-7 NA NA TRBV20-1 TGCAGTGCCTTCACCCAGGGCTACGAGCAGTACTTC CSAFTQGYEQYF
TRBJ2-2 NA NA TRBV9 TGTGCCAGCAGCGTAGAACCTCACACCGGGGAGCTGTTTTTT CASSVEPHTGELFF
TRBJ2-7 NA TRBD2 TRBV5-1 TGCGCCAGCAGCTGGACTAGCGGGAGTCACGAGCAGTACTTC CASSWTSGSHEQYF
TRBJ2-7 few TRBD1 TRBV10-3 TGTGCCATCAGTGAGTCCAAGGGGGCTTTATACGAGCAGTACTTC CAISESKGALYEQYF
TRBJ2-7 NA NA TRBV20-1 TGCTGTGCTAAAGACCAGGGCGTCGGCTACGAGCAGTACTTC CCAKDQGVGYEQYF
TRBJ2-1 many TRBD1 TRBV15 TGTGCCACCAGCAGAGATCGGGACAGGGGGACCAATGAGCAGTTCTTC CATSRDRDRGTNEQFF
TRBJ2-1 many NA TRBV7-6 TGTGCCAGCAGCTTATCCCCGACAGTAAACAATGAGCAGTTCTTC CASSLSPTVNNEQFF